Below are 19 T cell receptor beta chains sequenced from a single sample in a study of shared clonotypes between healthy human individuals. Sequenced by immunoSEQ multiplex PCR; TCRdb stores in-frame clones only, minus some. In the table there are around 2,000,000 clones, 85% to 95% of which are singletons. Specimen: naive CD4+ T cells sorted from blood. Noted subset: CD45RA+ positively selected. These receptors were taken from a man between 18 and 29 years old in good health.

The chain's CDR3 is CASSLAPGLPDYEQYF. CDR3 nucleotides: TGTGCCAGCAGCTTGGCGCCGGGACTACCAGACTACGAGCAGTACTTC. This chain links TRBV5-8 with TRBJ2-7, with 7 bases fitting TRBD2. CDR3 length: 16 amino acids. The ends lost 0 bases at V and 3 bases at J; junction bases unmatched: 9. The germline V gene encodes CDR1 SGHTS and CDR2 YDEGEE.

The chain uses TRBV6-5 and TRBJ1-6; TRBD1 agrees at 7 bases. CDR3 length: 15 amino acids. The ends lost 6 bases at V and 8 bases at J; junction bases unmatched: 10. In germline, CDR1 is MNHEY, CDR2 SVGAGI. CDR3 sequence: CASRTLKGAYSPLHF. In DNA form, the CDR3 reads TGTGCCAGCAGGACACTCAAGGGGGCATATTCACCCCTCCACTTT.

The V call is TRBV5-1, the J call TRBJ2-7, with 7 bases identical to TRBD2. The CDR3 extends over 16 amino acids. Germline V gene lookup returns CDR1 SGHRS and CDR2 YFSETQ. V was pared by 0 bases and J by 5 bases, with 11 bases of the junction left unmatched. CDR3 sequence (DNA): TGCGCCAGCAGCTTGGCTAGCGGTTGGGGGTCCCACGAGCAGTACTTC. Its translation: CASSLASGWGSHEQYF.

CDR3 sequence: CASSPWDRAYEQYF. The CDR3 nucleotides are TGTGCCAGCAGCCCTTGGGACAGAGCCTACGAGCAGTACTTC. The chain carries TRBV7-3 and TRBJ2-7, with TRBD1 matching over 7 bases. Germline assignment: CDR1 SGHTA and CDR2 FQGTGA. V lost 5 bases and J lost 2; bases outside the gene matches: 6. This CDR3 region has 14 residues.

This chain connects TRBV6-1 to TRBJ2-3; D remains unclear. From germline, CDR1 is MNHNS and CDR2 SASEGT. V was clipped by 1 base and J by 2 bases, with 7 bases between them. The CDR3 is 14 residues long. CDR3 residues: CASSEGVNTDTQYF. In DNA, the CDR3 is TGTGCCAGCAGTGAAGGCGTGAACACAGATACGCAGTATTTT.

The chain recombines TRBV6-5 with TRBJ1-6; D possibly corresponds to TRBD1 (5 bases). Germline lookup yields CDR1 MNHEY and CDR2 SVGAGI. The CDR3 spans 13 residues. The ends were cut back, 7 bases at V and 5 bases at J, with 9 bases in the middle. The CDR3 region has the DNA TGTGCCAGCAAAGACAGTGATAATTCACCCCTCCACTTT. Its protein product is CASKDSDNSPLHF.

This chain connects TRBV7-2 to TRBJ2-7, with D perhaps matching TRBD2 (6 bases). V shed 4 bases and J shed 2 bases, with 15 bases lying between them. The CDR3 length is 15 residues. Germline V CDR1 and CDR2: SGHTA, FQGNSA. CDR3 nucleotide sequence: TGTGCCAGCAGCTCCTATAGGGGCGGGACCTACGAGCAGTACTTC. Its translation: CASSSYRGGTYEQYF.

This chain joins TRBV28 and TRBJ2-5, with TRBD1 identical over 9 bases. CDR3 size: 14 residues. The germline gives CDR1 MDHEN, CDR2 SYDVKM. The V and J ends lost 10 bases and 5 bases, in that order; junction bases with no gene match: 11. DNA of the CDR3: TGTGCCACCACAGGGGGCGCCCCCCGGGAGACCCAGTACTTC. Amino acid sequence: CATTGGAPRETQYF.

This clone came up once. The chain combines TRBV6-6 with TRBJ1-5; 9 bases are shared with TRBD1. The germline V gene encodes CDR1 MNHNY and CDR2 SVGAGI (reference sequence). Trimming took 7 bases from V and 1 from J; bases not matched to a gene: 5. The CDR3 is 15 residues long. CDR3 DNA: TGTGCCAGCATTAACAGGGGGCGCAGCAATCAGCCCCAGCATTTT. This codes for CASINRGRSNQPQHF.

On this clone itself: It may be a read error: a sequence one base away is much more abundant. The same CDR3 arises from other DNA sequences in this sample as well. V gene TRBV30 combines with J gene TRBJ1-1, with D perhaps matching TRBD1 (6 bases). The germline gives CDR1 GTSNPN, CDR2 SVGIG (reference sequence). This CDR3 has 13 residues. CDR3 bases: TGTGCCTGCTCGAAAGGGGGGAACACTGAGGCTTTCTTT. Protein product: CACSKGGNTEAFF.

CDR3 sequence (DNA): TGTGCCAGCTCTGTCCAGCAATCCAATGAGCAGTTCTTC. Residues: CASSVQQSNEQFF. This sequence joins TRBV18 and TRBJ2-1; no clear D. The V gene's germline CDR1 is KGHSH and CDR2 LQKENI. Between the trimmed V and J ends, which lost 6 bases and 6 bases, there was a span of 12 bases. The CDR3 loop spans 13 amino acids.

The chain joins TRBV9 to TRBJ2-7; 7 bases are a match to TRBD1. V gave up 0 bases and J gave up 4 bases; unmatched junction bases: 7. CDR1 SGDLS and CDR2 YYNGEE come from the germline V gene. The CDR3 extends over 15 amino acids. The CDR3 region is CASSVGTGAGYEQYF. CDR3 DNA sequence: TGTGCCAGCAGCGTAGGAACAGGGGCAGGGTACGAGCAGTACTTC.

V and J are TRBV19 and TRBJ2-3; unclear D gene. In germline, CDR1 is LNHDA, CDR2 SQIVND (reference sequence). Trimming removed 3 bases from V and 4 bases from J, with 8 bases in between. CDR3 length: 13 amino acids. Here the CDR3 reads CASSMVFPDTQYF. As DNA, the CDR3 is TGTGCCAGTAGTATGGTCTTCCCAGATACGCAGTATTTT.

This clone was recorded only once. This CDR3 is CASSLGVAGSGQPQHF. The CDR3 region has the DNA TGTGCCAGCAGCTTAGGTGTTGCGGGGAGCGGTCAGCCCCAGCATTTT. The rearrangement links TRBV7-9 to TRBJ1-5; D is unresolved. The CDR3 sequence is 16 residues long. CDR1 and CDR2 (germline): SEHNR, FQNEAQ (reference sequence). The V end lost 1 base, the J end lost 6 bases, and 16 bases lay between the germline ends. Drawing the rest from reference TRBV7-9 and TRBJ1-5, the complete variable domain is DTGVSQNPRHKITKRGQNVTFRCDPISEHNRLYWYRQTLGQGPEFLTYFQNEAQLEKSRLLSDRFSAERPKGSFSTLEIQRTEQGDSAMYLCASSLGVAGSGQPQHFGDGTRLSIL.

The chain links TRBV18 to TRBJ2-2; D possibly corresponds to TRBD2 (5 bases). The germline CDR1 and CDR2 sequences are KGHSH and LQKENI. The V end lost 2 bases, the J end lost 3 bases, and 10 bases lay between the germline ends. The CDR3 covers 15 residues. The CDR3 bases are TGTGCCAGCTCACCAGCTCCGGGGTACACCGGGGAGCTGTTTTTT. Protein product: CASSPAPGYTGELFF. Filled out from reference TRBV18 and TRBJ2-2, the complete variable domain reads NAGVMQNPRHLVRRRGQEARLRCSPMKGHSHVYWYRQLPEEGLKFMVYLQKENIIDESGMPKERFSAEFPKEGPSILRIQQVVRGDSAAYFCASSPAPGYTGELFFGEGSRLTVL.

The chain joins TRBV21-1 to TRBJ1-4. TRBV21-1 is a pseudogene. This CDR3 comprises 15 residues. The CDR3 DNA is TGTGCCAGCAGCAAAGTGGGGGACCCCAGGGAAAAACTGTTTTTT. The encoded protein is CASSKVGDPREKLFF.

This sequence joins TRBV11-2 and TRBJ2-1; TRBD1 aligns across 9 bases. The CDR3 loop spans 17 amino acids. V shed 0 bases, J shed 3 bases, and the junction held 6 bases outside the gene matches. Germline-derived CDR1 and CDR2 are SGHAT and FQNNGV. The CDR3 sequence is CASSLDGTGSRYNEQFF. CDR3 DNA sequence: TGTGCCAGCAGCTTAGATGGGACAGGGTCCCGCTACAATGAGCAGTTCTTC.

The chain is built from TRBV6-5 and TRBJ1-6, with unresolved D. Germline V gene lookup returns CDR1 MNHEY and CDR2 SVGAGI. Trimming took 2 bases from V and 4 from J, leaving 12 bases between them. The CDR3 is made up of 16 amino acids. The CDR3 DNA is TGTGCCAGCAGTTACCTTCCCAGGTTATATAATTCACCCCTCCACTTT. It is translated as CASSYLPRLYNSPLHF.

The rearrangement uses TRBV18 and TRBJ1-2, with D possibly being TRBD1 (6 bases). The V end was cut by 2 bases, the J end by 3 bases, with 13 bases between. CDR1 KGHSH and CDR2 LQKENI come from the germline V gene. The CDR3 runs to 15 residues. The chain's CDR3 is CASSPTGNLDYGYTF. CDR3 coding DNA: TGTGCCAGCTCACCAACAGGGAATTTAGACTATGGCTACACCTTC.